This is a list of T cell receptor beta chains from one sample in a study of post-analysis software for immune sequencing data. TCRdb recomputed calls from the PCR reads with MiXCR, one row per CDR3 protein. The table records under 200,000 distinct CDR3 sequences, 25% to 30% of them present only once. What was sequenced was blood. Receptors were obtained from a girl under 18 with multiple sclerosis. Both conserved end residues are trimmed from each CDR3. The order of the fields is V gene, CDR3 protein.

V: TRBV7-3; CDR3: ASSLTLRTQAF
V: TRBV28; CDR3: ASSLIPGLETQY
V: TRBV19; CDR3: ASSTLPLQETQY
V: TRBV7-9; CDR3: ASSPTGQLNSPLH
V: TRBV12-3/TRBV12-4; CDR3: ASSPGLAYEQY
V: TRBV20-1; CDR3: SARDRQRGHYNEQY
V: TRBV29-1; CDR3: SVEPGTGSFNYGYT
V: TRBV6-1; CDR3: ATQPRDRGWTEAF
V: TRBV15; CDR3: AASRDKGHYGYT
V: TRBV28; CDR3: ASSPGRTAPAYEQY
V: TRBV5-6; CDR3: ASSRGAGLSEQY
V: TRBV3-1; CDR3: ASSLELREQF
V: TRBV6-1; CDR3: ASSPPIRGSNQPQH
V: TRBV20-1; CDR3: SATRDGNQPQH
V: TRBV6-5; CDR3: ASSLLGGGEETRY
V: TRBV12-3/TRBV12-4; CDR3: ASSLSGVRSYT
V: TRBV20-1; CDR3: SPRVGVGYGYT
V: TRBV7-6; CDR3: ASSLGSGGGTQY
V: TRBV28; CDR3: ASSSVSGVQKAYEQY
V: TRBV7-2; CDR3: ASSINRGKETQH
V: TRBV20-1; CDR3: SAGLRDTEGRPSDHQPQH
V: TRBV12-3/TRBV12-4; CDR3: ASSWGGNTEAF
V: TRBV2; CDR3: ASRGTSLNSPLH
V: TRBV7-9; CDR3: ASSWTTNSPPH
V: TRBV5-1; CDR3: ASSASRDGGGRNTEAF
V: TRBV30; CDR3: AWSRGNYEQY
V: TRBV11-2; CDR3: ASSPGQVGKY
V: TRBV7-2; CDR3: ASSLDGNGNTIY
V: TRBV27; CDR3: ASSLSDRPQNEKLF
V: TRBV28; CDR3: ASSLLAGVQETQY
V: TRBV5-1; CDR3: ASSLGTSEETQY
V: TRBV16; CDR3: ASSQQTTGTDTQY
V: TRBV12-3/TRBV12-4; CDR3: ASSGSGRQPQH
V: TRBV3-1; CDR3: ASSQDPIEQY
V: TRBV3-1; CDR3: ASSQVAKEQF
V: TRBV5-5; CDR3: ASSLASGGAYNEQF
V: TRBV10-2; CDR3: ASSGGMYTEAF
V: TRBV4-2; CDR3: ASSQVPGRKLF
V: TRBV27; CDR3: ASSLHKSGTEAF
V: TRBV12-3/TRBV12-4; CDR3: ALSFDNMNTAAF
V: TRBV29-1; CDR3: SVEDLLAGGNNEQF
V: TRBV29-1; CDR3: SVEDYRGYEQY
V: TRBV29-1; CDR3: SVEASLPGFNTGELF
V: TRBV29-1; CDR3: SVEDRDAPRLGYT
V: TRBV9; CDR3: ASSAALGYEQY